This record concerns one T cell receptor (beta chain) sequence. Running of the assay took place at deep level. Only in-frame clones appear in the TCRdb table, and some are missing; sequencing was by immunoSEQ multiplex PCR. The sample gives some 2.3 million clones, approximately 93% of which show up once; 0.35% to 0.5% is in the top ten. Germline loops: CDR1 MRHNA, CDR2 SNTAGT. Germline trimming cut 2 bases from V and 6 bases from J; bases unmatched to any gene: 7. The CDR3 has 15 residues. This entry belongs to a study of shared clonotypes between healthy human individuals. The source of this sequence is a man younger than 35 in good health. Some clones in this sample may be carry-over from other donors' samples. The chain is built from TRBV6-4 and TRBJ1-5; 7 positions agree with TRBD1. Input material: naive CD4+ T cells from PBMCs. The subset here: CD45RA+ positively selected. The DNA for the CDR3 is TGTGCCAGCAGTGACGACAACAGGGACAGTCAGCCCCAGCATTTT. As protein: CASSDDNRDSQPQHF.